The rows below give T cell receptor beta chains drawn from one sample of a study of cytomegalovirus exposure and HLA in healthy donors. TCRdb's copy holds only in-frame clones and misses some; the assay was immunoSEQ multiplex PCR. The table includes approximately 150,000 clones, around 75% detected once. The sequenced sample was PBMCs. Every receptor here comes from a human donor in good health. Both conserved end residues are part of each CDR3. The D gene is left open where the match is weak. Expanded clones get a size class; other rows say once, few or many, or leave the size out.

TRBJ1-1	TRBV13	NA	NA	CASSELVNTEAFF	TGTGCCAGCAGCGAATTAGTAAACACTGAAGCTTTCTTT
TRBJ1-5	TRBV19	NA	NA	CASSIRVGNQPQHF	TGTGCCAGTAGTATCAGGGTAGGAAATCAGCCCCAGCATTTT
TRBJ1-1	TRBV6-1	NA	TRBD1	CASSAGTVNTEAFF	TGTGCCAGCAGTGCAGGGACAGTAAACACTGAAGCTTTCTTT
TRBJ1-2	TRBV18	NA	NA	CASSPAGEGYGYTF	TGTGCCAGCTCACCAGCGGGGGAGGGCTATGGCTACACCTTC
TRBJ1-2	TRBV6-6	NA	NA	CASSLLQGNYGYTF	TGTGCCAGCAGTTTACTACAGGGAAACTATGGCTACACCTTC
TRBJ2-7	TRBV6-1	NA	TRBD1	CASSDYAGTAEQYF	TGTGCCAGCAGTGATTATGCTGGGACAGCCGAGCAGTACTTC
TRBJ2-3	TRBV5-1	NA	TRBD2	CASRKSGETTDTQYF	TGCGCCAGCAGGAAGAGCGGGGAGACCACAGATACGCAGTATTTT
TRBJ1-5	TRBV4-3	once	NA	CASSQDQRSRAGNQPQHF	TGCGCCAGCAGCCAAGATCAACGATCCAGGGCGGGCAATCAGCCCCAGCATTTT
TRBJ2-3	TRBV19	NA	TRBD2	CASNGGGGDTQYF	TGTGCCAGTAATGGCGGGGGGGGAGATACGCAGTATTTT
TRBJ1-2	TRBV19	few	TRBD1	CASSTRTGNYGYTF	TGTGCCAGTAGTACCAGGACAGGAAACTATGGCTACACCTTC
TRBJ1-4	TRBV2	few	TRBD1	CASSRRQGNNEKLFF	TGTGCCAGCAGTAGAAGACAGGGGAATAATGAAAAACTGTTTTTT
TRBJ2-5	TRBV19	once	NA	CASSIAGTGVQETQYF	TGTGCCAGTAGTATCGCCGGGACTGGTGTCCAAGAGACCCAGTACTTC
TRBJ1-1	TRBV27	NA	TRBD1	CASSLLGTGGLGAEAFF	TGTGCCAGCAGTTTGCTCGGGACAGGGGGCTTGGGCGCTGAAGCTTTCTTT
TRBJ1-2	TRBV27	NA	NA	CASSSGGGNYGYTF	TGTGCCAGCAGTTCCGGTGGGGGCAACTATGGCTACACCTTC
TRBJ2-7	TRBV28	once	NA	CASSSSTDTYEQYF	TGTGCCAGCAGTTCCTCGACAGACACCTACGAGCAGTACTTC
TRBJ1-5	TRBV29-1	few	TRBD1	CSGQTGSNQPQHF	TGCAGCGGGCAGACAGGGAGCAATCAGCCCCAGCATTTT
TRBJ2-3	TRBV10-3	once	NA	CAIADRISTDTQYF	TGTGCCATCGCCGACAGGATTTCCACAGATACGCAGTATTTT
TRBJ2-5	TRBV7-8	NA	NA	CASSPRSGWGQETQYF	TGTGCCAGCAGCCCCCGGAGCGGCTGGGGCCAAGAGACCCAGTACTTC
TRBJ1-2	TRBV4-2	few	NA	CASSQGRGEPIFHGYTF	TGTGCCAGCAGCCAAGGCCGGGGAGAACCCATTTTCCATGGCTACACCTTC
TRBJ2-3	TRBV4-3	NA	TRBD2	CASSQDIGTSGGGYF	TGCGCCAGCAGCCAAGATATTGGGACTAGCGGGGGGGGATATTTT
TRBJ2-7	TRBV11-2	NA	NA	CASSLRTDYEQYF	TGTGCCAGCAGCTTAAGGACAGACTACGAGCAGTACTTC
TRBJ1-3	TRBV9	NA	TRBD1	CASSVTGASGNTIYF	TGTGCCAGCAGCGTAACAGGGGCGTCTGGAAACACCATATATTTT